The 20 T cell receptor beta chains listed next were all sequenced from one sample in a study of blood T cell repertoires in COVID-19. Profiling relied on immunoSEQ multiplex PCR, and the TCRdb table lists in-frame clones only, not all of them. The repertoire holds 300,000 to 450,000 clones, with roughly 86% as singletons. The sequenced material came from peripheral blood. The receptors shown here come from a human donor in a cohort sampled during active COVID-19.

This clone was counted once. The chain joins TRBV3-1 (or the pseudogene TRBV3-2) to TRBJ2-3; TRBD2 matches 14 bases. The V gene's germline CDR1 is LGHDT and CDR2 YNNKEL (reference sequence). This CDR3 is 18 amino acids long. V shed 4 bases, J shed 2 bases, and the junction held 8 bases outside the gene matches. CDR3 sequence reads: CASSPGLAGGVTTDTQYF. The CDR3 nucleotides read TGTGCCAGCAGCCCCGGACTAGCGGGAGGCGTCACCACAGATACGCAGTATTTT.

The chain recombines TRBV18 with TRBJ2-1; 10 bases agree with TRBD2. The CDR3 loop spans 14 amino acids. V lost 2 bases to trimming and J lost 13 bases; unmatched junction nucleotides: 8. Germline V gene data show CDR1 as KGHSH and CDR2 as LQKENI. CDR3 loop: CASSPSGGADRQFF. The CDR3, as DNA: TGTGCCAGCTCACCAAGCGGGGGGGCCGATCGCCAGTTCTTC.

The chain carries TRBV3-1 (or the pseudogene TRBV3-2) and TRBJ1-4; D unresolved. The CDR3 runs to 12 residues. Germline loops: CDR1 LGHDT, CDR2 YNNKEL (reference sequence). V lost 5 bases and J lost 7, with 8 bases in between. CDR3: CASSTNSEKLFF. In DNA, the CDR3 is TGTGCCAGCAGCACGAACAGTGAAAAACTGTTTTTT.

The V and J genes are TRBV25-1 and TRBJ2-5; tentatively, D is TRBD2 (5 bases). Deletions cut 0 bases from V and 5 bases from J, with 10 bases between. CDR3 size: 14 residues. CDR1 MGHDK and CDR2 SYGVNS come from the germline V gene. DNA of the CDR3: TGTGCCAGCAGTGAATATAGGGAGCCGGAGACCCAGTACTTC. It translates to CASSEYREPETQYF.

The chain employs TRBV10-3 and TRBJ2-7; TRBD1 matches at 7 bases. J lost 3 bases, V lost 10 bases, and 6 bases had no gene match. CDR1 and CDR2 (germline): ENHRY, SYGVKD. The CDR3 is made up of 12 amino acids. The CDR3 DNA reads TGTGCCAGCCAAAGACAGGGCTACGAGCAGTACTTC. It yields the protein CASQRQGYEQYF.

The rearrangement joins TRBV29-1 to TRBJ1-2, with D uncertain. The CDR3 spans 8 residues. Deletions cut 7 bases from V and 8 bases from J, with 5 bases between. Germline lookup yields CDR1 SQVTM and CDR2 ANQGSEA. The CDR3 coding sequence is TGCAGCGGAGGGGGCTACACCTTC. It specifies CSGGGYTF.

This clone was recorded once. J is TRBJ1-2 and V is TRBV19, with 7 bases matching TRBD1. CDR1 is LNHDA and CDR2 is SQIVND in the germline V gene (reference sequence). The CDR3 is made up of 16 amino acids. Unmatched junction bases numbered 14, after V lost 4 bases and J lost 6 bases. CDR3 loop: CASSTDRQGWRHGYTF. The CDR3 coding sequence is TGTGCCAGTAGTACCGACCGACAGGGTTGGAGGCATGGCTACACCTTC.

The CDR3, as DNA: TGTGCCAGCAGCAAAGACAGGGATAGCTCCTACGAGCAGTACTTC. This sequence encodes CASSKDRDSSYEQYF. V usage is TRBV21-1 and J usage is TRBJ2-7; TRBD1, the table's D call, was not compared with the DNA. TRBV21-1 is classified as a pseudogene. The CDR3 extends over 15 amino acids.

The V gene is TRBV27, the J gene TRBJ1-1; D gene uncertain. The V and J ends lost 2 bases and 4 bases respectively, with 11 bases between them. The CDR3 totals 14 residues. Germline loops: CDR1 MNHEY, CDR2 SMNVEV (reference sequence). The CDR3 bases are TGTGCCAGCAGTTTAGACGGGTTAAGCACTGAAGCTTTCTTT. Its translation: CASSLDGLSTEAFF.

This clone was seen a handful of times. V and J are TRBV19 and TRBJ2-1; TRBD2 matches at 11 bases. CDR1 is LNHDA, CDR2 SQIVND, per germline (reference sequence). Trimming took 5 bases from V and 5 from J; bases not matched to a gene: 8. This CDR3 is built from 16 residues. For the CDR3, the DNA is TGTGCCAGTAGTCTCCGTTTACTAGCGGGAGACAATGAGCAGTTCTTC. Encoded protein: CASSLRLLAGDNEQFF.

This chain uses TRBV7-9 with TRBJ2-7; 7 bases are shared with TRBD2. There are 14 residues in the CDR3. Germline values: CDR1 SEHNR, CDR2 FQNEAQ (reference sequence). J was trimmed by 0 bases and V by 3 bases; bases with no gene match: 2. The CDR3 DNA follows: TGTGCCAGCAGCTTGGAGCGGGACTCCTACGAGCAGTACTTC. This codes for CASSLERDSYEQYF.

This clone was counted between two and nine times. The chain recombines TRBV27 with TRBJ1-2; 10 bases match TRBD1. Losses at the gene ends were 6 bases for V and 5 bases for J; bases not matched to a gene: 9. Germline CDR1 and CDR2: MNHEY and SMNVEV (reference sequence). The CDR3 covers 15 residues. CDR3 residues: CASREIGDRGYGYTF. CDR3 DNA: TGTGCCAGCAGGGAGATAGGGGACAGGGGTTATGGCTACACCTTC.

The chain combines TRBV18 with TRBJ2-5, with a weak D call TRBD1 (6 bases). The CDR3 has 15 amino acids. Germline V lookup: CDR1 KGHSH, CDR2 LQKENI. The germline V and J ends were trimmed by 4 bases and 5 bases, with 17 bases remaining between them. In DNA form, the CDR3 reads TGTGCCAGCTCACGAAACAGGGCCCTTAGGGAGACCCAGTACTTC. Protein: CASSRNRALRETQYF.

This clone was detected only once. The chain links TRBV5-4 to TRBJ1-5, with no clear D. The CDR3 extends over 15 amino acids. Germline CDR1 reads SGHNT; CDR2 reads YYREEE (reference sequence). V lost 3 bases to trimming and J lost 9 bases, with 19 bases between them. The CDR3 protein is CASSSGPADEGPQHF. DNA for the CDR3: TGTGCCAGCAGCTCGGGTCCGGCTGACGAGGGGCCCCAGCATTTT.

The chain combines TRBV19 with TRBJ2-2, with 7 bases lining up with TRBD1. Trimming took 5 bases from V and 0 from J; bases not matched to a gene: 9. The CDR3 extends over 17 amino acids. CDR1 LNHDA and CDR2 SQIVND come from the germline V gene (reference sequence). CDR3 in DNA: TGTGCCAGTAGTCCTCGGCTGGGACAGTCGAACACCGGGGAGCTGTTTTTT. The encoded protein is CASSPRLGQSNTGELFF.

CDR3 coding DNA: TGTGCCAGCAGCCAAGGGACAGGGCAGGGTCAGCCCCAGCATTTT. Its protein is CASSQGTGQGQPQHF. The chain combines TRBV3-1 (or the pseudogene TRBV3-2) with TRBJ1-5; 8 nucleotides agree with TRBD1. The germline gives CDR1 LGHDT, CDR2 YNNKEL (reference sequence). This CDR3 region has 15 residues. Trimming removed 1 base from V and 6 bases from J; junction bases left unmatched: 5.

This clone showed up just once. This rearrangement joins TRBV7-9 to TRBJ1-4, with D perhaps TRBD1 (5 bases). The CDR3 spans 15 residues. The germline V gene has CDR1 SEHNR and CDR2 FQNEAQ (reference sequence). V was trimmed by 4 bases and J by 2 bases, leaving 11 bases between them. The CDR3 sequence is CASSWGGGTNEKLFF. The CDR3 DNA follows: TGTGCCAGCAGCTGGGGTGGGGGGACTAATGAAAAACTGTTTTTT.

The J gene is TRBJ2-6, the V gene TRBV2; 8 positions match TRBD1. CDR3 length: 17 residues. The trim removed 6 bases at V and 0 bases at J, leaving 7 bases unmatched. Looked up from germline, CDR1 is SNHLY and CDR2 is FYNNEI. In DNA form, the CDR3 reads TGTGCCAGCAGGAGAGGGACAGGCGGCTCTGGGGCCAACGTCCTGACTTTC. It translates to CASRRGTGGSGANVLTF.

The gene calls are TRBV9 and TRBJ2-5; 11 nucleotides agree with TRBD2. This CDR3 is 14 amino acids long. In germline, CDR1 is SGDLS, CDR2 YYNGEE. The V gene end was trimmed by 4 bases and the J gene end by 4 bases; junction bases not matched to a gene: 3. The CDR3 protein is CASSLGTSGETQYF. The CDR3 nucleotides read TGTGCCAGCAGCCTAGGGACTAGCGGAGAGACCCAGTACTTC.

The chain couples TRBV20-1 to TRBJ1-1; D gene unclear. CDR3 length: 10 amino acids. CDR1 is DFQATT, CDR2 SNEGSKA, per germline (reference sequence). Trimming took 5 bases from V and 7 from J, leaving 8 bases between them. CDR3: CSAGPVEAFF. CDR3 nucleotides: TGCAGTGCTGGGCCCGTTGAAGCTTTCTTT.